A single sample gave rise to the 3 T cell receptor beta chains below, sequenced in a study of somatic reversion in DOCK8 deficiency. Using EuroClonality-NGS primers, TRB was amplified from around 91 ng genomic DNA in one-step amplicon PCR. TCRdb independently ran MiXCR on the multiplex PCR reads; one entry per CDR3 protein. This sample has about 4,100 distinct CDR3 sequences, with 24% found just once. Source material: peripheral blood. These receptors were collected from a human donor in good health.

This clonotype is judged medium-sized. The chain joins TRBV28 to TRBJ1-2; 7 bases agree with TRBD1. The CDR3 consists of 13 residues. Losses at the gene ends were 8 bases for V and 4 bases for J; bases not matched to a gene: 7. Germline V lookup: CDR1 MDHEN, CDR2 SYDVKM. In DNA form, the CDR3 reads TGTGCCAGCGCTTCGACAGGGTTCTATGGCTACACCTTC. This sequence encodes CASASTGFYGYTF.

This clonotype is medium-sized (0.01 to 0.1%) in the sample. The CDR3 is CATQAGAVMNTEAFF. In DNA, the CDR3 is TGTGCCACCCAAGCGGGGGCAGTTATGAACACTGAAGCTTTCTTT. The V call is TRBV19, the J call TRBJ1-1, with TRBD1 as a possible D gene (6 bases). CDR3 length: 15 amino acids. The V gene lost 10 bases and the J gene lost 0 bases, with 18 bases spanning the gap. The germline V gene encodes CDR1 LNHDA and CDR2 SQIVND (reference sequence).

This clonotype is deemed medium-sized. The chain joins TRBV10-3 to TRBJ2-7; D is possibly TRBD2 (5 bases). The CDR3 consists of 12 residues. Germline V gene sequence: CDR1 ENHRY, CDR2 SYGVKD. V was cut by 8 bases and J by 3 bases, with 11 bases left in between. CDR3 loop: CAIAFEGYEQYF. The CDR3 region has the DNA TGTGCCATCGCCTTTGAGGGCTACGAGCAGTACTTC.